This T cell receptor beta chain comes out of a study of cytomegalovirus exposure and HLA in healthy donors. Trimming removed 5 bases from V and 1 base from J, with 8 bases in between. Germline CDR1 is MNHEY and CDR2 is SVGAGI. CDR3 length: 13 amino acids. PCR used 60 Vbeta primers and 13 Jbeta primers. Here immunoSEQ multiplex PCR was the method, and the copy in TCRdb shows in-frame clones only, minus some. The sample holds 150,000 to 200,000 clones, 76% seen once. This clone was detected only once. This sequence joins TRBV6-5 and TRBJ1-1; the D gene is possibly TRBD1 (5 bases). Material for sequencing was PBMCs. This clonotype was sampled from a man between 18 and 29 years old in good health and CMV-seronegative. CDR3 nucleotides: TGTGCCAGCAGTGAAAGGGGGAACACTGAAGCTTTCTTT. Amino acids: CASSERGNTEAFF.